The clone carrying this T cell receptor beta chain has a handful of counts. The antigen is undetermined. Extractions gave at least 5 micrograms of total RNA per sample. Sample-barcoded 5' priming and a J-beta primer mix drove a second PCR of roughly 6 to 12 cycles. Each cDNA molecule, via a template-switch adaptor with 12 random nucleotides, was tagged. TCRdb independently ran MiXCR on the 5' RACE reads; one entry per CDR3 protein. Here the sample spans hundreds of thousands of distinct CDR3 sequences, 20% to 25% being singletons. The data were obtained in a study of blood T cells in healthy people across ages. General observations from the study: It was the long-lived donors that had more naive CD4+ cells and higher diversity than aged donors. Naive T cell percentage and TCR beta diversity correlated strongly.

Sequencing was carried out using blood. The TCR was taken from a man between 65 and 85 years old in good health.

DNA for the CDR3: TGTGCCAGCGGTGGGGTCTATGAGCAGTTCTTC. Residues: CASGGVYEQFF. The rearrangement joins TRBV25-1 to TRBJ2-1; the D is unclear. Germline loops: CDR1 MGHDK, CDR2 SYGVNS. The CDR3 is made up of 11 amino acids. Trimming pared 8 bases from V and 8 bases from J, leaving 10 bases between. Full variable domain (remainder filled in from reference TRBV25-1 and TRBJ2-1): EADIYQTPRYLVIGTGKKITLECSQTMGHDKMYWYQQDPGMELHLIHYSYGVNSTEKGDLSSESTVSRIRTEHFPLTLESARPSHTSQYLCASGGVYEQFFGPGTRLTVL.